These 8 T cell receptor beta chains were sequenced from one sample in a study of shared clonotypes between healthy human individuals. Method: immunoSEQ multiplex PCR; TCRdb's copy keeps in-frame clones and lacks some. The sample has 1.6 million or so clones, approximately 98.5% seen once. The sequencing input was naive CD4+ T cells sorted from blood. Subset in this sample: CD45RA+ positively selected. These receptors were collected from a man aged 25-45 years in good health.

The V and J genes are TRBV18 and TRBJ2-7, with a tentative D call TRBD1 (5 bases). The CDR3 covers 17 residues. Germline-derived CDR1 and CDR2 are KGHSH and LQKENI. Trimming removed 3 bases at V and 3 bases at J, with 21 bases between. The CDR3 bases are TGTGCCAGCTCACCCTCAACCCCAAAGGGGCTAGACTACGAGCAGTACTTC. This sequence encodes CASSPSTPKGLDYEQYF.

As for this clone: At one boundary the junction diverges from the germline segment, which might be a read error. The chain recombines TRBV10-1 with TRBJ2-7; TRBD1 is a possible D gene (6 bases). Looked up from germline, CDR1 is WNHNN and CDR2 is SYGVQD (reference sequence). The CDR3 consists of 10 residues. The CDR3 DNA sequence: TGCGCCAGCAGTGATGAGCGACAGGTTTTC. It encodes CASSDERQVF.

Worth noting for this clone: Other DNA sequences from this sample encode an identical CDR3 as well. The chain employs TRBV6-5 and TRBJ1-3; 8 nucleotides line up with TRBD1. Germline CDR1 MNHEY, CDR2 SVGAGI. The CDR3 totals 15 residues. V was clipped by 6 bases and J by 2 bases; unmatched bases: 6. CDR3 amino acids: CASSLGQGTGNTIYF. CDR3 bases: TGTGCCAGCAGCCTCGGACAGGGCACTGGAAACACCATATATTTT.

This clone was picked up one time. Other DNA sequences within the sample encode an identical CDR3. This rearrangement joins TRBV28 to TRBJ1-2, with D unclear. Between the trimmed V and J ends, which lost 6 bases and 0 bases, there was a span of 5 bases. The germline V gene encodes CDR1 MDHEN and CDR2 SYDVKM. The CDR3 contains 12 residues. CDR3 region: CASRRANYGYTF. Here the CDR3 DNA reads TGTGCCAGCAGACGAGCTAACTATGGCTACACCTTC.

The V call is TRBV29-1, the J call TRBJ2-7, with D perhaps TRBD1 or TRBD2 (5 bases each). V was cut by 4 bases and J by 2 bases, with 12 bases left in between. Germline V lookup: CDR1 SQVTM, CDR2 ANQGSEA. The CDR3 runs 13 residues. CDR3: CSVVGTPPYEQYF. CDR3 nucleotide sequence: TGCAGCGTTGTGGGGACCCCTCCCTACGAGCAGTACTTC.

V is TRBV2 and J is TRBJ2-1; TRBD2 matches at 11 bases. The trim removed 2 bases at V and 7 bases at J, leaving 7 bases unmatched. The CDR3 consists of 16 residues. Germline CDR1 and CDR2: SNHLY and FYNNEI. The CDR3 spells CASSERLAGGGNEQFF. CDR3 coding DNA: TGTGCCAGCAGTGAACGGCTAGCGGGAGGTGGGAATGAGCAGTTCTTC.

This clone appeared a single time. The rearrangement uses TRBV5-5 and TRBJ1-2; 8 positions match TRBD1. CDR1 is SGHKS and CDR2 is YYEKEE in the germline V gene (reference sequence). After removal of 1 base from V and 6 bases from J, the junction contained 8 bases not matched to a gene. The CDR3 consists of 15 residues. CDR3 coding DNA: TGTGCCAGCAGCTTGTCTGCAGGGGGCGCCGATGGCTACACCTTC. It encodes CASSLSAGGADGYTF.

The DNA for the CDR3 is TGCGCCAGCAGTCTCGACCGAAGGCTCGACAGGGCCTATGGCTACACCTTC. This gives the protein CASSLDRRLDRAYGYTF. The genes are TRBV23-1 and TRBJ1-2; 7 bases are a match to TRBD1. TRBV23-1 is identified as an open reading frame with a role that is uncertain. The CDR3 is made up of 17 amino acids. The V gene end was trimmed by 4 bases and the J gene end by 4 bases; junction bases not matched to a gene: 15.